The 10 T cell receptor beta chains reported below all come from one sample, sequenced in a study of breast tumors, draining lymph nodes, adjacent tissues. Breast cancer patients provided tissue from their axillary draining lymph nodes. Via MiXCR, TCRdb re-called the multiplex PCR reads, giving one row per CDR3 protein. The sample consists of 200,000 or so distinct CDR3 sequences, roughly 31% of them appearing once. The sample consisted of axillary lymph node tissue. The receptors originated from a female donor with breast cancer. Some clones in this sample may be carry-over from other donors' samples.

This chain joins TRBV20-1 and TRBJ2-3; D possibly uses TRBD1 or TRBD2 (6 bases each). Germline-derived CDR1 and CDR2 are DFQATT and SNEGSKA (reference sequence). The CDR3 is 15 amino acids. Trimming shortened V by 5 bases and J by 11 bases, and 26 bases separated the two germline ends. CDR3 sequence: CSALSWGASYNEQYF. In nucleotides, the CDR3 is TGCAGTGCTCTTTCTTGGGGGGCTAGTTACAATGAGCAGTATTTT.

This clonotype was observed at least ten times. As DNA, the CDR3 is TGTGCCATCAGTGCGGGACAGACCCTCTCTGGAAACACCATATATTTT. It translates to CAISAGQTLSGNTIYF. This chain uses TRBV10-3 with TRBJ1-3; 7 bases match TRBD1. Germline V gene sequence: CDR1 ENHRY, CDR2 SYGVKD. The CDR3 is 16 amino acids. V shed 4 bases and J 0 bases; nucleotides not matched to a gene: 6.

Only a few counts were recorded for this clonotype. Given a much more abundant clone one base away, this may be a read error. V and J are TRBV5-1 and TRBJ2-1; unclear D gene. Germline-derived CDR1 and CDR2 are SGHRS and YFSETQ. The CDR3 runs to 14 residues. CDR3 bases: TGCGCCAGCAGTAGGGAACAGTACTACAATGAGCGGTTCTTC. This encodes CASSREQYYNERFF.

The table lists this clonotype with many counts. This rearrangement joins TRBV11-3 to TRBJ2-2; 9 bases map to TRBD2. V shed 5 bases, J shed 4 bases, and the junction held 5 bases outside the gene matches. This CDR3 is built from 15 residues. CDR1 is SGHNT and CDR2 is YENEEA in the germline V gene. This CDR3 reads CASSPTSGATGELFF. The DNA of the CDR3 is TGTGCCAGCAGCCCGACTAGCGGAGCCACCGGGGAGCTGTTTTTT.

At least ten counts were recorded for this clonotype. This chain connects TRBV24-1 to TRBJ2-5, with TRBD1 as a possible D gene (6 bases). The V gene's germline CDR1 is KGHDR and CDR2 SFDVKD. V gave up 0 bases and J gave up 3 bases, with 13 bases separating them. This CDR3 comprises 16 residues. The CDR3 loop is CATSDLGGGLEETQYF. The CDR3 nucleotides are TGTGCCACCAGTGATTTGGGGGGCGGATTGGAAGAGACCCAGTACTTC.

This sequence joins TRBV10-2 and TRBJ1-4; D gene unclear. With 6 bases removed from V and 5 bases from J, the gap between germline ends came to 22 bases. The CDR3 is made up of 17 amino acids. Germline lookup yields CDR1 WSHSY and CDR2 SAAADI. CDR3 region: CASRDLSGPSYNEKLFF. CDR3 bases: TGCGCCAGCAGAGACCTTAGCGGGCCATCCTACAATGAAAAACTGTTTTTT.

This clonotype appeared many times. The gene calls are TRBV3-1 and TRBJ2-5, with D hard to call. Trimming left V 4 bases short and J 7 bases short, with 10 bases between. This CDR3 is built from 12 residues. The germline gives CDR1 LGHDT, CDR2 YNNKEL (reference sequence). The CDR3 DNA is TGTGCCAGCAGCCCCACTTCGGTGACCCAGTACTTC. As protein: CASSPTSVTQYF.

The rearrangement links TRBV6-6 to TRBJ1-6, with unresolved D. The CDR3 covers 15 residues. V gave up 2 bases and J gave up 10 bases, with 15 bases separating them. Germline CDR1 reads MNHNY; CDR2 reads SVGAGI (reference sequence). The CDR3 region has the DNA TGTGCCAGCAGTTACGCCCCTTTCAGTGGATCACCCCTCCACTTT. Protein: CASSYAPFSGSPLHF.

This clonotype has at least ten counts. V is TRBV29-1 and J is TRBJ2-1; 12 bases line up with TRBD2. Germline CDR1 SQVTM, CDR2 ANQGSEA. This CDR3 contains 18 residues. The V gene end was trimmed by 2 bases and the J gene end by 8 bases; junction bases not matched to a gene: 16. The CDR3, as DNA: TGCAGCGTTGAACCCTATGCTTCCTCGACTAGCGGGAGCGATGAGCAGTTCTTC. Translating gives CSVEPYASSTSGSDEQFF.

This clonotype came up a few times. This chain connects TRBV5-6 to TRBJ2-1; no firm D call. The germline V gene encodes CDR1 SGHDT and CDR2 YYEEEE. This CDR3 region has 14 residues. Trimming removed 2 bases from V and 2 bases from J, with 8 bases in between. CDR3 nucleotide sequence: TGTGCCAGCAGCTTAGGAGCTACCTACAATGAGCAGTTCTTC. This encodes CASSLGATYNEQFF.